What follows are 30 T cell receptor beta chains derived from one specimen sequenced in a study of blood T cell repertoires in COVID-19. The repertoire was sequenced with immunoSEQ multiplex PCR; TCRdb's copy has only in-frame clones and lacks some. This table has about 120,000 clones, around four fifths appearing once. The sequenced sample was peripheral blood. These receptors were collected from a man aged 30 to 39 with acute or convalescent COVID-19.

The V call is TRBV30, the J call TRBJ2-7, with 12 bases lining up with TRBD1. J lost 7 bases, V lost 1 base, and 8 bases had no gene match. The germline V gene encodes CDR1 GTSNPN and CDR2 SVGIG (reference sequence). CDR3 length equals 15 residues. The CDR3 spells CAWSDPGQGAFEQYF. In DNA form, the CDR3 reads TGTGCCTGGAGTGACCCGGGACAGGGGGCGTTTGAGCAGTACTTC.

The chain employs TRBV5-1 and TRBJ2-3, with 7 bases matching TRBD2. J gave up 4 bases and V 0 bases, and 8 bases lay outside the gene matches. The CDR3 contains 16 residues. Per germline, CDR1 SGHRS and CDR2 YFSETQ. CDR3 sequence reads: CASSLATVGGADTQYF. DNA of the CDR3: TGCGCCAGCAGCTTGGCCACCGTTGGGGGGGCAGATACGCAGTATTTT.

This clone was found a few times. This chain links TRBV11-1 with TRBJ2-5; 11 positions match TRBD1. This CDR3 is 13 amino acids long. V trimming: 5 bases; J trimming: 5 bases; junction bases outside the gene matches: 1. CDR1 is SGHAT and CDR2 is FQDESV in the germline V gene (reference sequence). As DNA, the CDR3 is TGTGCCAGCAGCAGGGACAGGGGGGAGACCCAGTACTTC. Translating it yields CASSRDRGETQYF.

The genes are TRBV4-1 and TRBJ1-6; a weak D match, TRBD1 (5 bases). The germline V gene has CDR1 MGHRA and CDR2 YSYEKL. This CDR3 contains 15 residues. The V gene lost 1 base and the J gene lost 9 bases, with 13 bases spanning the gap. Here the CDR3 DNA reads TGCGCCAGCAGCCAAGGGGGGGGAGGGAGTTCACCCCTCCACTTT. This translates into CASSQGGGGSSPLHF.

The chain is built from TRBV27 and TRBJ2-2, with unresolved D. Between the trimmed V and J ends, which lost 1 base and 2 bases, there was a span of 5 bases. The germline CDR1 and CDR2 sequences are MNHEY and SMNVEV (reference sequence). The CDR3 spans 14 residues. As DNA, the CDR3 is TGTGCCAGCAGTTTATACATCAACACCGGGGAGCTGTTTTTT. Residues: CASSLYINTGELFF.

This sequence joins TRBV6-1 and TRBJ1-2; D may be TRBD1 (5 bases). Trimming cost V 2 bases and J 7 bases, with 11 bases left between them. Germline V lookup: CDR1 MNHNS, CDR2 SASEGT. The CDR3 is 13 amino acids. CDR3 in amino acids: CASSESMGLGYTF. The CDR3 bases are TGTGCCAGCAGTGAATCGATGGGGCTTGGCTACACCTTC.

This clone appeared once. The chain recombines TRBV6-2 or TRBV6-3 with TRBJ2-4; tentative D call: TRBD1 (6 bases). Germline assignment: CDR1 MNHEY and CDR2 SVGEGT. CDR3 length equals 16 residues. Trimming removed 5 bases from V and 1 base from J, with 15 bases in between. This CDR3 is CASSPPGVGAKNIQYF. In DNA form, the CDR3 reads TGTGCCAGCAGTCCGCCAGGGGTTGGGGCCAAAAACATTCAGTACTTC.

This clone was recorded only once. The chain carries TRBV30 and TRBJ2-7; 8 bases line up with TRBD2. Germline trimming cut 5 bases from V and 2 bases from J; bases unmatched to any gene: 8. CDR1 and CDR2 (germline): GTSNPN, SVGIG (reference sequence). There are 14 residues in the CDR3. The CDR3 sequence: CAWDRGGDTYEQYF. The CDR3 region has the DNA TGTGCCTGGGATCGGGGGGGTGACACCTACGAGCAGTACTTC. The whole variable domain, remainder taken from reference TRBV30 and TRBJ2-7, is SQTIHQWPATLVQPVGSPLSLECTVEGTSNPNLYWYRQAAGRGLQLLFYSVGIGQISSEVPQNLSASRPQDRQFILSSKKLLLSDSGFYLCAWDRGGDTYEQYFGPGTRLTVT.

The V gene is TRBV12-3 or TRBV12-4, the J gene TRBJ1-2; no clear D gene. V was pared by 7 bases and J by 5 bases, with 11 bases between. The length of the CDR3 is 12 residues. The CDR3 region is CASTEGGYGYTF. The CDR3 coding sequence is TGTGCCAGCACGGAGGGCGGGTATGGCTACACCTTC.

This chain uses TRBV29-1 with TRBJ2-1; D unclear. Per the germline V gene, CDR1 is SQVTM and CDR2 is ANQGSEA. V was cut by 3 bases and J by 6 bases, with 15 bases left in between. The CDR3 has 14 amino acids. This chain's CDR3 is CSVDEAPAGNEQFF. The CDR3 DNA sequence: TGCAGCGTTGATGAGGCACCTGCCGGCAATGAGCAGTTCTTC.

The CDR3 spells CASSVDSGYANTGELFF. CDR3 DNA sequence: TGTGCCAGCAGCGTTGACAGCGGGTACGCGAACACCGGGGAGCTGTTTTTT. The chain carries TRBV9 and TRBJ2-2; perhaps TRBD2 as D (6 bases). Germline lookup yields CDR1 SGDLS and CDR2 YYNGEE. V lost 2 bases and J lost 0, with 14 bases in between. The CDR3 runs 17 residues.

The chain recombines TRBV4-2 with TRBJ2-6; TRBD2 aligns across 8 bases. The V segment lost 0 bases and the J segment 4 bases; nucleotides outside the gene matches: 8. The CDR3 totals 18 residues. Germline loops: CDR1 LGHNA, CDR2 YNFKEQ. DNA for the CDR3: TGTGCCAGCAGCCAAGACGGGCGGGGGGAAGGAGGGGCCAACGTCCTGACTTTC. Translating it yields CASSQDGRGEGGANVLTF.

This chain joins TRBV7-2 and TRBJ1-4, with TRBD1 as a possible D gene (5 bases). Trimming stripped 3 bases from V and 8 bases from J, with 16 bases between. The germline gives CDR1 SGHTA, CDR2 FQGNSA. The CDR3 is 15 residues long. CDR3 amino acids: CASSFNGAIGEKLFF. The CDR3 DNA follows: TGTGCCAGCAGCTTCAATGGGGCGATAGGGGAAAAACTGTTTTTT.

This chain joins TRBV9 and TRBJ2-1; 8 bases agree with TRBD1. V lost 3 bases, J lost 7 bases, and 3 bases stayed unmatched. Germline CDR1 SGDLS, CDR2 YYNGEE. The CDR3 sequence is 13 residues long. CDR3 amino acids: CASSAGQGNEQFF. The CDR3 DNA reads TGTGCCAGCAGCGCCGGACAGGGTAATGAGCAGTTCTTC.

On this clone: One junction end does not reproduce the germline sequence, and a read error may be involved. The chain has TRBV2 and TRBJ1-3; 7 positions agree with TRBD1. Germline lookup yields CDR1 SNHLY and CDR2 FYNNEI. This CDR3 has 15 amino acids. CDR3 residues: CASSETRDSGNAIYF. CDR3 coding DNA: TGTGCCAGCAGTGAAACCCGGGACAGTGGAAACGCCATATATTTT.

The rearrangement joins TRBV19 to TRBJ2-3; 9 bases agree with TRBD1. J gave up 5 bases and V 5 bases, and 11 bases lay outside the gene matches. Germline loops: CDR1 LNHDA, CDR2 SQIVND (reference sequence). The CDR3 loop spans 16 amino acids. The CDR3 nucleotides read TGTGCCAGTAGTCGGACCGGGACAGGGCCGCAAGATACGCAGTATTTT. Its translation: CASSRTGTGPQDTQYF.

CDR3 loop: CASSQDSQGFEEKLFF. In DNA form, the CDR3 reads TGCGCCAGCAGCCAAGATAGCCAGGGTTTTGAAGAAAAACTGTTTTTT. The chain carries TRBV4-3 and TRBJ1-4, with D possibly TRBD1 on 5 matching bases. There are 16 residues in the CDR3. The V and J ends lost 0 bases and 8 bases respectively, with 16 bases between them. Germline CDR1 is LGHNA and CDR2 is YSLEER.

The chain links TRBV13 to TRBJ1-2; D is unclear. Germline V lookup: CDR1 PRHDT, CDR2 FYEKMQ (reference sequence). Trimming removed 3 bases at V and 3 bases at J, with 14 bases between. The CDR3 spans 15 residues. The CDR3 sequence: CASSFGSPWDYGYTF. DNA for the CDR3: TGTGCCAGCAGCTTCGGGTCCCCCTGGGACTATGGCTACACCTTC.

This chain uses TRBV30 with TRBJ2-3; 8 bases are shared with TRBD1. There are 16 residues in the CDR3. Germline CDR1 and CDR2: GTSNPN and SVGIG (reference sequence). V was clipped by 0 bases and J by 6 bases; unmatched bases: 11. The CDR3 spells CAWSVLTGDPEDTQYF. The CDR3 bases are TGTGCCTGGAGTGTACTGACAGGGGATCCGGAGGATACGCAGTATTTT.

The V and J genes are TRBV3-1 (or the pseudogene TRBV3-2) and TRBJ1-5, with D perhaps TRBD1 (6 bases). CDR1 is LGHDT and CDR2 is YNNKEL in the germline V gene (reference sequence). The CDR3 sequence is 13 residues long. The V end was cut by 1 base, the J end by 6 bases, with 7 bases between. The CDR3 nucleotides are TGTGCCAGCAGCCAAGGGGGGCTTCAGCCCCAGCATTTT. Translating gives CASSQGGLQPQHF.

The chain employs TRBV7-9 and TRBJ1-1; 10 nucleotides align to TRBD1. V was clipped by 5 bases and J by 3 bases; unmatched bases: 3. Germline-derived CDR1 and CDR2 are SEHNR and FQNEAQ (reference sequence). This CDR3 is 14 amino acids long. CDR3 nucleotide sequence: TGTGCCAGCAGCACAGGACAGGGGGACACTGAAGCTTTCTTT. This encodes CASSTGQGDTEAFF.

The genes are TRBV14 and TRBJ2-1; TRBD2 matches 10 bases. The V gene end was trimmed by 6 bases and the J gene end by 8 bases; junction bases not matched to a gene: 7. Germline V CDR1 and CDR2: SGHDN, FVKESK. This CDR3 is 14 amino acids long. CDR3 nucleotides: TGTGCCAGCAGGCATCTAGCGGGAGATCATGAGCAGTTCTTC. It specifies CASRHLAGDHEQFF.

This clone was found once. The chain employs TRBV6-5 and TRBJ1-4, with a tentative D call TRBD1 (6 bases). The V gene's germline CDR1 is MNHEY and CDR2 SVGAGI. Trimming shortened V by 5 bases and J by 4 bases, and 14 bases separated the two germline ends. The CDR3 loop spans 15 amino acids. The CDR3 loop is CASSHRQVLNEKLFF. In DNA form, the CDR3 reads TGTGCCAGCAGTCACCGACAGGTGCTTAATGAAAAACTGTTTTTT.

This chain uses TRBV6-4 with TRBJ2-7; TRBD2 matches 8 bases. Trimming cost V 4 bases and J 7 bases; bases outside gene matches: 9. This CDR3 region has 14 residues. Germline loops: CDR1 MRHNA, CDR2 SNTAGT. This CDR3 reads CASSGPAGGGEQYV. The CDR3 coding sequence is TGTGCCAGCAGTGGTCCGGCGGGAGGAGGAGAGCAGTACGTC.

This rearrangement joins TRBV29-1 to TRBJ1-2, with a possible D match to TRBD1 (6 bases). CDR1 is SQVTM, CDR2 ANQGSEA, per germline. The V and J ends lost 4 bases and 1 base respectively, with 10 bases between them. CDR3 size: 13 residues. CDR3 sequence: CSVGQGINYGYTF. In DNA, the CDR3 is TGCAGCGTTGGCCAGGGGATTAACTATGGCTACACCTTC.

The gene calls are TRBV6-2 or TRBV6-3 and TRBJ1-5, with TRBD1 identical over 9 bases. With 5 bases clipped from V and 7 bases from J, the junction kept 12 bases outside the gene matches. Germline CDR1 reads MNHEY; CDR2 reads SVGEGT. CDR3 size: 16 residues. CDR3 region: CASSSRDRAGGQPQHF. The CDR3 DNA reads TGTGCCAGCAGTAGCCGGGACAGGGCAGGAGGGCAGCCCCAGCATTTT.

This chain links TRBV13 with TRBJ2-1; perhaps TRBD1 as D (7 bases). The germline V gene has CDR1 PRHDT and CDR2 FYEKMQ (reference sequence). Trimming removed 5 bases from V and 6 bases from J, with 17 bases in between. The CDR3 contains 15 residues. CDR3 nucleotides: TGTGCCAGCAGCGGCGGGACAGTAAGGGGCAATGAGCAGTTCTTC. It is translated as CASSGGTVRGNEQFF.

The chain couples TRBV12-3 or TRBV12-4 to TRBJ1-2; D unclear. The CDR3 extends over 13 amino acids. The V end lost 7 bases, the J end lost 5 bases, and 14 bases lay between the germline ends. CDR3: CASKRQRVYGYTF. Written as DNA, the CDR3 is TGTGCCAGCAAGCGGCAGAGAGTATATGGCTACACCTTC.

The rearrangement links TRBV7-2 to TRBJ1-6; 7 nucleotides align to TRBD1. The V and J ends lost 5 bases and 2 bases, in that order; junction bases with no gene match: 6. Germline V gene sequence: CDR1 SGHTA, CDR2 FQGNSA. The CDR3 has 16 amino acids. The CDR3 DNA reads as TGTGCCAGCAGCCCCCTAGGGGGCACCTATAATTCACCCCTCCACTTT. This encodes CASSPLGGTYNSPLHF.

This clone occurred once. The CDR3 is CASSGGTFYANYGYTF. Written as DNA, the CDR3 is TGTGCCAGCAGCGGAGGGACATTCTACGCTAACTATGGCTACACCTTC. The V call is TRBV9, the J call TRBJ1-2, with D possibly TRBD1 on 6 matching bases. The CDR3 consists of 16 residues. CDR1 SGDLS and CDR2 YYNGEE come from the germline V gene. V lost 3 bases, J lost 0 bases, and 15 bases lay in between.